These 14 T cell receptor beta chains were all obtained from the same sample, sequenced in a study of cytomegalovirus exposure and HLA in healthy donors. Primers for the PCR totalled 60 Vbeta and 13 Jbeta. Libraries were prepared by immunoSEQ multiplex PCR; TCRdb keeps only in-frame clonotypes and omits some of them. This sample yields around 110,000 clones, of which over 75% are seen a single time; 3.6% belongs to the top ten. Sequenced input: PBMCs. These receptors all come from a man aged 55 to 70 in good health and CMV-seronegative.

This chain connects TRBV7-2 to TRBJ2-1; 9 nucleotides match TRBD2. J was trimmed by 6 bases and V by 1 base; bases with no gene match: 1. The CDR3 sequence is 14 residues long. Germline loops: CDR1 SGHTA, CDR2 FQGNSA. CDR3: CASSLGLAVNEQFF. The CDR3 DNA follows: TGTGCCAGCAGCTTAGGACTAGCGGTCAATGAGCAGTTCTTC.

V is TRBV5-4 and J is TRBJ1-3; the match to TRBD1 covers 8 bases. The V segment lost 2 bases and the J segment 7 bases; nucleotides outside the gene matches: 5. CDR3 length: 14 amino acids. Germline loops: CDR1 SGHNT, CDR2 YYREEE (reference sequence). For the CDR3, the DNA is TGTGCCAGCAGCTTTGGACAGGGAAGGAACACCATATATTTT. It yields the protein CASSFGQGRNTIYF.

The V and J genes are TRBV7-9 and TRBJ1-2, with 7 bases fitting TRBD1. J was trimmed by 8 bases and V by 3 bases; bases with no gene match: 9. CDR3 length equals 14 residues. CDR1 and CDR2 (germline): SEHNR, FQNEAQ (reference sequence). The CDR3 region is CASSLGDRAWGYTF. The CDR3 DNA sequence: TGTGCCAGCAGCTTGGGTGACAGGGCCTGGGGCTACACCTTC.

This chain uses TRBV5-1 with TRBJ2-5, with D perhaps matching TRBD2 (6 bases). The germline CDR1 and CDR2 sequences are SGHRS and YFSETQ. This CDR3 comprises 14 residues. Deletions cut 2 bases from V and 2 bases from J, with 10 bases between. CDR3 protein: CASSFGGLQETQYF. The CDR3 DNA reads TGCGCCAGCAGCTTCGGGGGATTACAAGAGACCCAGTACTTC. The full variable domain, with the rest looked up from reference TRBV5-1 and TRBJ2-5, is KAGVTQTPRYLIKTRGQQVTLSCSPISGHRSVSWYQQTPGQGLQFLFEYFSETQRNKGNFPGRFSGRQFSNSRSEMNVSTLELGDSALYLCASSFGGLQETQYFGPGTRLLVL.

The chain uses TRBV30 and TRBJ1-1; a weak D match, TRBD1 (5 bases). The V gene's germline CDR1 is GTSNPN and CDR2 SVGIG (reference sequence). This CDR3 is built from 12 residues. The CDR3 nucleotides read TGTGCACGGGGTGGGGGGTACACTGAAGCTTTCTTT. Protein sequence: CARGGGYTEAFF.

DNA for the CDR3: TGTGCCAGCAGCTTAGTGGGGGGACTGCAAGAGACCCAGTACTTC. Translation gives CASSLVGGLQETQYF. This chain links TRBV7-9 with TRBJ2-5; D may be TRBD2 (6 bases). The germline CDR1 and CDR2 sequences are SEHNR and FQNEAQ (reference sequence). CDR3 length: 15 residues. The germline V and J ends were trimmed by 1 base and 2 bases, with 11 bases remaining between them.

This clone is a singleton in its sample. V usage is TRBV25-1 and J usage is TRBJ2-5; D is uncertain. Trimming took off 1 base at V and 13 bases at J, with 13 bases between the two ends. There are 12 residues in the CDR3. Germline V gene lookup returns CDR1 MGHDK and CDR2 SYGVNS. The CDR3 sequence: CASSESGEAVYF. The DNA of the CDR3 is TGTGCCAGCAGTGAATCCGGAGAGGCCGTGTACTTC. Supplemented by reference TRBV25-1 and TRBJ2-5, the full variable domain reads EADIYQTPRYLVIGTGKKITLECSQTMGHDKMYWYQQDPGMELHLIHYSYGVNSTEKGDLSSESTVSRIRTEHFPLTLESARPSHTSQYLCASSESGEAVYFGPGTRLLVL.

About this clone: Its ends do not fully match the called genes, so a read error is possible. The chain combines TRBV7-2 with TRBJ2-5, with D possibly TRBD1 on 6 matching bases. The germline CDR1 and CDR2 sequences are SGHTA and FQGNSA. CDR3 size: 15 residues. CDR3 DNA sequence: TGTGCCAGCAGCTTAGCGACTCAAGGGGGTGAGACCCAGCACTTC. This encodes CASSLATQGGETQHF.

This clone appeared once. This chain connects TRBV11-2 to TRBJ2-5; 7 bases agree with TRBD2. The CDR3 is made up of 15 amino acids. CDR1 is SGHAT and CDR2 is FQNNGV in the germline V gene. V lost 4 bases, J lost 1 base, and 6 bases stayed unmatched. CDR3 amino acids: CASSSTGGFQETQYF. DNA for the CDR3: TGTGCCAGCAGCTCTACGGGGGGATTCCAAGAGACCCAGTACTTC.

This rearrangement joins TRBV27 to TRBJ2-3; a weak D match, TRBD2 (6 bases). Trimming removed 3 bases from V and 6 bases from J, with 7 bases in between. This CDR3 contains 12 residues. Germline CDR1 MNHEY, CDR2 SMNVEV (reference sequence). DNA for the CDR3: TGTGCCAGCAGTTTGGGGAGGGATACGCAGTATTTT. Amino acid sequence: CASSLGRDTQYF.

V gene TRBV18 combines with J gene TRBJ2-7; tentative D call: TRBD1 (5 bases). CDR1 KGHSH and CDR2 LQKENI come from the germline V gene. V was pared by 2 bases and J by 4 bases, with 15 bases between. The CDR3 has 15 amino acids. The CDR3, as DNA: TGTGCCAGCTCACCATACAGAGACAGTCAATACGAGCAGTACTTC. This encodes CASSPYRDSQYEQYF. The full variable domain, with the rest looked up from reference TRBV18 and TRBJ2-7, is NAGVMQNPRHLVRRRGQEARLRCSPMKGHSHVYWYRQLPEEGLKFMVYLQKENIIDESGMPKERFSAEFPKEGPSILRIQQVVRGDSAAYFCASSPYRDSQYEQYFGPGTRLTVT.

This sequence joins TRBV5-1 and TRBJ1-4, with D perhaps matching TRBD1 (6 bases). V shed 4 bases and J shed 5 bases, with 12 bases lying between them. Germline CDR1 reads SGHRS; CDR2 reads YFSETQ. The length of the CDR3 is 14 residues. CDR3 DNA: TGCGCCAGCAGCCCTGGACAGAGCAATGAAAAACTGTTTTTT. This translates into CASSPGQSNEKLFF.

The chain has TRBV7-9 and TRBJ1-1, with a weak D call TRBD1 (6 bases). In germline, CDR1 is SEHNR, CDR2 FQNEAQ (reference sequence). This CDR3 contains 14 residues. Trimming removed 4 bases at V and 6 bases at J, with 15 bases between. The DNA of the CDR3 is TGTGCCAGCAGCTCGTCGCCGAAGGGGGCTGAAGCTTTCTTT. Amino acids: CASSSSPKGAEAFF.

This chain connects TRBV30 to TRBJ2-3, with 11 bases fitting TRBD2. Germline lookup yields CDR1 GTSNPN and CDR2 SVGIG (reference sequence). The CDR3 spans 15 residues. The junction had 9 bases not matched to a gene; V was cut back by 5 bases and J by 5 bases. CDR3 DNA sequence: TGTGCCTGGTCGTTTAGCGGGGGGGCAGTAGATACGCAGTATTTT. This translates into CAWSFSGGAVDTQYF.